These 27 T cell receptor beta chains originate from one sample sequenced in a study of shared clonotypes between healthy human individuals. Clones were sequenced by immunoSEQ multiplex PCR, and TCRdb holds only the in-frame ones, with some missing. The profile shows around 500,000 clones, around 73% of them singletons. The sample taken for sequencing was PBMCs. These receptors all come from a woman in her forties in good health. Some clones in this sample may be carry-over from other donors' samples.

The chain recombines TRBV18 with TRBJ2-1; 13 positions match TRBD2. V gave up 0 bases and J gave up 9 bases; unmatched junction bases: 8. Germline lookup yields CDR1 KGHSH and CDR2 LQKENI. This CDR3 has 17 residues. The CDR3 is CASSPPRTSGSSIEQFF. CDR3 DNA sequence: TGTGCCAGCTCACCACCTAGGACTAGCGGGAGTAGTATTGAGCAGTTCTTC.

This clone was counted a few times. The CDR3 here is CATSRGQGSEKLFF. DNA of the CDR3: TGTGCCACCAGCAGAGGCCAGGGGAGTGAAAAACTGTTTTTT. The chain employs TRBV15 and TRBJ1-4; D is possibly TRBD1 (6 bases). V was shortened by 1 base and J by 7 bases, with 10 bases between the two germline ends. Looked up from germline, CDR1 is LNHNV and CDR2 is YYDKDF (reference sequence). The CDR3 length is 14 residues.

This rearrangement joins TRBV5-1 to TRBJ2-1; TRBD2 is a possible D gene (6 bases). The CDR3 totals 16 residues. The germline V gene has CDR1 SGHRS and CDR2 YFSETQ. Trimming took 0 bases from V and 8 from J, leaving 18 bases between them. As DNA, the CDR3 is TGCGCCAGCAGCTTGGCCGCGGGGTCGATCGGGGATGAGCAGTTCTTC. Translated, it gives CASSLAAGSIGDEQFF.

The chain links TRBV28 to TRBJ1-4; tentatively, D is TRBD1 (6 bases). Trimming shortened V by 2 bases and J by 4 bases, and 11 bases separated the two germline ends. Germline V CDR1 and CDR2: MDHEN, SYDVKM. This CDR3 is 15 amino acids long. CDR3 bases: TGTGCCAGCAGTTTACCAGACAGGCGTAATGAAAAACTGTTTTTT. Translation gives CASSLPDRRNEKLFF.

This rearrangement joins TRBV18 to TRBJ2-7, with D perhaps being TRBD1 or TRBD2 (5 bases each). Between the trimmed V and J ends, which lost 2 bases and 2 bases, there was a span of 13 bases. Germline lookup yields CDR1 KGHSH and CDR2 LQKENI. There are 15 residues in the CDR3. CDR3 bases: TGTGCCAGCTCACCATCCGGGACGGAGGCCTACGAGCAGTACTTC. It translates to CASSPSGTEAYEQYF.

V is TRBV6-6 and J is TRBJ2-2; D might be TRBD2 (6 bases). Germline V gene data show CDR1 as MNHNY and CDR2 as SVGAGI (reference sequence). The CDR3 is made up of 16 amino acids. V lost 7 bases and J 6 bases, leaving 21 bases between the germline ends. The CDR3 here is CASTPPGTFNAGELFF. The CDR3 DNA sequence: TGTGCCAGCACCCCCCCCGGGACTTTCAATGCCGGGGAGCTGTTTTTT.

Of note for this clone: Just one base apart from a much larger clone, this may be a read error. This CDR3 is also generated by other DNA sequences in the sample. The genes are TRBV9 and TRBJ2-1, with TRBD1 identical over 9 bases. This CDR3 is built from 16 residues. The ends lost 4 bases at V and 4 bases at J; junction bases unmatched: 9. The V gene's germline CDR1 is SGDLS and CDR2 YYNGEE. The CDR3 here is CASSSSGTGIYNEQFF. The CDR3 DNA sequence: TGTGCCAGCAGCTCCTCTGGGACAGGGATTTACAATGAGCAGTTCTTC. Looking up the rest from reference TRBV9 and TRBJ2-1 gives the full variable domain: DSGVTQTPKHLITATGQRVTLRCSPRSGDLSVYWYQQSLDQGLQFLIQYYNGEERAKGNILERFSAQQFPDLHSELNLSSLELGDSALYFCASSSSGTGIYNEQFFGPGTRLTVL.

For this clone: This likely traces to a read error, being one base from a far larger clone. The rearrangement joins TRBV7-9 to TRBJ1-1; D not resolved. This CDR3 has 14 residues. V was trimmed by 0 bases and J by 3 bases, leaving 8 bases between them. From germline, CDR1 is SEHNR and CDR2 FQNEAQ (reference sequence). The CDR3, as DNA: TGTGCCAGCAGCTTAGCGGGCAGCTACACTGAAGCTTTCTTT. Amino acid sequence: CASSLAGSYTEAFF. The full variable domain, completed using reference TRBV7-9 and TRBJ1-1, is DTGVSQNPRHKITKRGQNVTFRCDPISEHNRLYWYRQTLGQGPEFLTYFQNEAQLEKSRLLSDRFSAERPKGSFSTLEIQRTEQGDSAMYLCASSLAGSYTEAFFGQGTRLTVV.

The rearrangement uses TRBV5-4 and TRBJ2-7; 9 nucleotides match TRBD1. CDR1 SGHNT and CDR2 YYREEE come from the germline V gene (reference sequence). This CDR3 region has 15 residues. The J segment lost 4 bases and the V segment lost 4 bases, leaving 9 bases of the junction unmatched. The DNA of the CDR3 is TGTGCCAGCAGCGCCGGGACAGGGTTTATGTACGAGCAGTACTTC. Protein: CASSAGTGFMYEQYF. The whole variable domain, filled in from reference TRBV5-4 and TRBJ2-7, reads ETGVTQSPTHLIKTRGQQVTLRCSSQSGHNTVSWYQQALGQGPQFIFQYYREEENGRGNFPPRFSGLQFPNYSSELNVNALELDDSALYLCASSAGTGFMYEQYFGPGTRLTVT.

The chain uses TRBV5-1 and TRBJ2-3; maybe TRBD2 (6 bases). The germline V gene encodes CDR1 SGHRS and CDR2 YFSETQ. With 0 bases removed from V and 5 bases from J, the gap between germline ends came to 10 bases. CDR3 length equals 14 residues. This CDR3 is CASSLAGRGDTQYF. The CDR3 DNA reads TGCGCCAGCAGCTTGGCCGGGAGAGGAGATACGCAGTATTTT.

The chain carries TRBV21-1 and TRBJ1-3. TRBV21-1 is given as a pseudogene. The CDR3 extends over 13 amino acids. The CDR3 sequence is CASSKVRRHTIYF. CDR3 sequence (DNA): TGTGCCAGCAGCAAAGTTAGGCGACACACCATATATTTT.

The CDR3 loop reads CASSPPLSGADTQYF. The CDR3 DNA is TGTGCCAGCAGTCCACCACTGTCGGGGGCAGATACGCAGTATTTT. The chain recombines TRBV28 with TRBJ2-3, with D possibly being TRBD2 (6 bases). The CDR3 sequence is 15 residues long. V shed 5 bases and J shed 4 bases, with 16 bases lying between them. Germline CDR1 MDHEN, CDR2 SYDVKM.

The V call is TRBV28, the J call TRBJ1-1, with 9 nucleotides matching TRBD1. V lost 4 bases to trimming and J lost 6 bases; unmatched junction nucleotides: 6. The CDR3 loop spans 14 amino acids. Germline values: CDR1 MDHEN, CDR2 SYDVKM. The CDR3 is CASSWTGVGAEAFF. The CDR3, as DNA: TGTGCCAGCAGTTGGACAGGGGTTGGGGCTGAAGCTTTCTTT.

The chain joins TRBV30 to TRBJ1-5; 8 bases map to TRBD1. Germline trimming cut 5 bases from V and 1 base from J; bases unmatched to any gene: 4. The V gene's germline CDR1 is GTSNPN and CDR2 SVGIG (reference sequence). The CDR3 runs to 14 residues. CDR3 loop: CAWGQGRSNQPQHF. The CDR3 coding sequence is TGTGCCTGGGGACAGGGTAGGAGCAATCAGCCCCAGCATTTT.

V is TRBV7-9 and J is TRBJ2-2; D might be TRBD1 or TRBD2, each matching 5 bases. Germline V lookup: CDR1 SEHNR, CDR2 FQNEAQ (reference sequence). V shed 1 base and J shed 4 bases, with 10 bases lying between them. The CDR3 has 15 amino acids. CDR3 bases: TGTGCCAGCAGCTTAGTGAGGGGAAGCACCGGGGAGCTGTTTTTT. It specifies CASSLVRGSTGELFF.

V usage is TRBV28 and J usage is TRBJ2-4; D gene unclear. V lost 7 bases and J 0 bases, leaving 10 bases between the germline ends. This CDR3 is built from 14 residues. Germline CDR1 and CDR2: MDHEN and SYDVKM. The CDR3, as DNA: TGTGCCAGCAATCAAGCGCTAGCCAAAAACATTCAGTACTTC. Protein sequence: CASNQALAKNIQYF.

About this clone: Germline and junction disagree at one end, which may indicate a read error. CDR3 sequence (DNA): TGTGCCAGCAGAGAACAGGGGGCGAAGGGCAATCAGCCCCGGCATTTT. Residues: CASREQGAKGNQPRHF. The chain joins TRBV6-1 to TRBJ1-5, with 9 bases lining up with TRBD1. Germline lookup yields CDR1 MNHNS and CDR2 SASEGT. This CDR3 has 16 amino acids.

The chain joins TRBV7-9 to TRBJ1-5; D unresolved. Germline V gene data show CDR1 as SEHNR and CDR2 as FQNEAQ (reference sequence). V dropped 9 bases and J dropped 1 base, with 13 bases sitting between them. This CDR3 has 14 amino acids. The CDR3 reads CASAAWPSNQPQHF. The DNA for the CDR3 is TGTGCCAGTGCAGCGTGGCCGAGCAATCAGCCCCAGCATTTT.

The genes are TRBV7-3 and TRBJ2-5, with 8 bases fitting TRBD2. The CDR3 totals 12 residues. Germline assignment: CDR1 SGHTA and CDR2 FQGTGA. J gave up 7 bases and V 5 bases, and 3 bases lay outside the gene matches. CDR3 DNA: TGTGCCAGCAGCCGGGAGGGCGGGACCCAGTACTTC. Its protein is CASSREGGTQYF.

V usage is TRBV5-1 and J usage is TRBJ2-1, with 10 nucleotides matching TRBD1. This CDR3 spans 15 amino acids. Germline V gene data show CDR1 as SGHRS and CDR2 as YFSETQ. Trimming removed 3 bases from V and 6 bases from J; junction bases left unmatched: 6. The CDR3 coding sequence is TGCGCCAGCAGCTCACCGGGACAGGGGTTCAATGAGCAGTTCTTC. This sequence encodes CASSSPGQGFNEQFF.

This chain connects TRBV6-1 to TRBJ1-1, with a possible D match to TRBD1 (5 bases). The CDR3 is made up of 14 amino acids. The V and J ends lost 3 bases and 7 bases respectively, with 15 bases between them. CDR1 and CDR2 from the germline V gene are MNHNS and SASEGT. The CDR3 region is CASSELRGRGEAFF. The CDR3 DNA reads TGTGCCAGCAGTGAGTTAAGGGGAAGGGGTGAAGCTTTCTTT.

About this clone: The sample has other DNA sequences that encode this CDR3 too. V and J are TRBV6-5 and TRBJ2-7, with TRBD1 matching over 9 bases. J lost 4 bases, V lost 6 bases, and 4 bases had no gene match. The germline V gene encodes CDR1 MNHEY and CDR2 SVGAGI. The CDR3 runs to 13 residues. CDR3 sequence reads: CASSLGQGYEQYF. Written as DNA, the CDR3 is TGTGCCAGCAGCCTAGGACAGGGGTACGAGCAGTACTTC.

The chain joins TRBV27 to TRBJ1-1; D is unclear. Between the trimmed V and J ends, which lost 7 bases and 4 bases, there was a span of 13 bases. This CDR3 contains 13 residues. Germline V gives CDR1 MNHEY, CDR2 SMNVEV (reference sequence). The DNA for the CDR3 is TGTGCCAGCACTCTTAAGATCGGCACTGAAGCTTTCTTT. This sequence encodes CASTLKIGTEAFF.

This sequence joins TRBV19 and TRBJ1-5, with 7 bases identical to TRBD1. The CDR3 length is 14 residues. The germline V gene has CDR1 LNHDA and CDR2 SQIVND (reference sequence). The V segment lost 6 bases and the J segment 2 bases; nucleotides outside the gene matches: 4. DNA for the CDR3: TGTGCCAGTAGCCAGGGGGTGGGCAATCAGCCCCAGCATTTT. Translation: CASSQGVGNQPQHF.

This sequence joins TRBV18 and TRBJ2-1; TRBD2 matches at 9 bases. Germline lookup yields CDR1 KGHSH and CDR2 LQKENI. This CDR3 spans 16 amino acids. V gave up 3 bases and J gave up 0 bases; unmatched junction bases: 3. The CDR3 sequence: CASSPPTSGSYNEQFF. In DNA, the CDR3 is TGTGCCAGCTCACCCCCGACTAGCGGCTCCTACAATGAGCAGTTCTTC. Supplemented by reference TRBV18 and TRBJ2-1, the full variable domain reads NAGVMQNPRHLVRRRGQEARLRCSPMKGHSHVYWYRQLPEEGLKFMVYLQKENIIDESGMPKERFSAEFPKEGPSILRIQQVVRGDSAAYFCASSPPTSGSYNEQFFGPGTRLTVL.

The rearrangement joins TRBV4-2 to TRBJ2-7; 9 nucleotides align to TRBD2. The CDR3 covers 14 residues. Trimming at V came to 4 bases and at J to 3 bases, leaving 4 bases not matched to a gene. Germline CDR1 LGHNA, CDR2 YNFKEQ. The CDR3 nucleotides are TGTGCCAGCAGCCGAGTAGCGGGAGACTACGAGCAGTACTTC. Encoded protein: CASSRVAGDYEQYF.

CDR3 sequence: CASSQWDDAGELFF. CDR3 DNA sequence: TGCGCCAGCAGCCAGTGGGATGACGCCGGGGAGCTGTTTTTT. The genes are TRBV4-1 and TRBJ2-2; D unclear. The length of the CDR3 is 14 residues. Trimming removed 3 bases at V and 6 bases at J, with 11 bases between. The germline V gene encodes CDR1 MGHRA and CDR2 YSYEKL.